What follows are 13 T cell receptor beta chains derived from one specimen sequenced in a study of T cells in Graves' hyperthyroidism and ophthalmopathy. Researchers amplified the TCR beta CDR3 regions from RNA transcripts. HTBI primers drove first-round RT-PCR of the TCR CDR3. TCRdb used MiXCR to reprocess the multiplex PCR reads, holding one entry per CDR3 protein. The sample lists hundreds of thousands of distinct CDR3 sequences, over 15% seen once, with approximately 15% in the top ten. The sequenced sample was blood. The receptor source for this set is a woman in her fifties or sixties with Graves' hyperthyroidism that later progressed to Graves' ophthalmopathy.

This clonotype showed up many times. This chain uses TRBV5-1 with TRBJ1-1, with D unresolved. The germline gives CDR1 SGHRS, CDR2 YFSETQ. The ends were cut back, 0 bases at V and 2 bases at J, with 8 bases in the middle. The CDR3 is made up of 14 amino acids. For the CDR3, the DNA is TGCGCCAGCAGCTTGGTAGCGTCCAACACTGAAGCTTTCTTT. Translating gives CASSLVASNTEAFF. The full variable domain, rest sourced from reference TRBV5-1 and TRBJ1-1, is KAGVTQTPRYLIKTRGQQVTLSCSPISGHRSVSWYQQTPGQGLQFLFEYFSETQRNKGNFPGRFSGRQFSNSRSEMNVSTLELGDSALYLCASSLVASNTEAFFGQGTRLTVV.

This chain connects TRBV19 to TRBJ2-2; 7 positions match TRBD1. Trimming removed 7 bases from V and 4 bases from J; junction bases left unmatched: 9. CDR3 length equals 15 residues. Per the germline V gene, CDR1 is LNHDA and CDR2 is SQIVND (reference sequence). The CDR3 spells CASTKDRRCTGELFF. CDR3 nucleotides: TGTGCCAGTACAAAGGACAGGCGGTGCACCGGGGAGCTGTTTTTT.

The V and J genes are TRBV19 and TRBJ2-1; perhaps TRBD1 as D (6 bases). Looked up from germline, CDR1 is LNHDA and CDR2 is SQIVND (reference sequence). With 4 bases removed from V and 4 bases from J, the gap between germline ends came to 20 bases. This CDR3 has 17 amino acids. CDR3 coding DNA: TGTGCCAGTAGTAGCCATTGGGGGCAGGGCGTTTACAATGAGCAGTTCTTC. It yields the protein CASSSHWGQGVYNEQFF.

The table lists this clonotype with a count of one. The genes are TRBV12-3 or TRBV12-4 and TRBJ2-1; 11 positions match TRBD2. Trimming took 7 bases from V and 5 from J; bases not matched to a gene: 7. The length of the CDR3 is 15 residues. The CDR3 loop reads CASTYSGRAHNEQFF. The CDR3, as DNA: TGTGCCAGCACCTATAGCGGGAGGGCCCACAATGAGCAGTTCTTC.

J is TRBJ2-1 and V is TRBV18; D gene unclear. The V gene lost 3 bases and the J gene lost 4 bases, with 10 bases spanning the gap. Per the germline V gene, CDR1 is KGHSH and CDR2 is LQKENI. The CDR3 is 14 amino acids. CDR3 amino acids: CASSPVDGYNEQFF. DNA of the CDR3: TGTGCCAGCTCACCGGTGGACGGATACAATGAGCAGTTCTTC.

Comments on this clonotype: This may come from a read error, since a much larger clone is one base off. The chain uses TRBV3-1 and TRBJ1-1; no definite D call. V gave up 4 bases and J gave up 0 bases, with 15 bases separating them. The CDR3 contains 16 residues. Per germline, CDR1 LGHDT and CDR2 YNNKEL (reference sequence). The CDR3 DNA is TGTGCCAGCAGCCCGACCGTCGCGAGGGTGAACACTGAAGCTTTCTTT. It translates to CASSPTVARVNTEAFF. The whole variable domain, filled in from reference TRBV3-1 and TRBJ1-1, reads DTAVSQTPKYLVTQMGNDKSIKCEQNLGHDTMYWYKQDSKKFLKIMFSYNNKELIINETVPNRFSPKSPDKAHLNLHINSLELGDSAVYFCASSPTVARVNTEAFFGQGTRLTVV.

This clonotype was seen many times. This chain uses TRBV3-1 with TRBJ2-3; D gene ambiguous. The CDR3 extends over 16 amino acids. CDR1 and CDR2 (germline): LGHDT, YNNKEL (reference sequence). Trimming took 1 base from V and 0 from J, leaving 11 bases between them. The chain's CDR3 is CASSQASYPSTDTQYF. The CDR3 region has the DNA TGTGCCAGCAGCCAAGCGAGTTATCCTAGCACAGATACGCAGTATTTT.

This clonotype was detected ten times or more. V is TRBV12-3 or TRBV12-4 and J is TRBJ1-1; tentatively, D is TRBD1 (5 bases). Trimming cost V 6 bases and J 3 bases, with 17 bases left between them. The CDR3 has 15 residues. The CDR3 loop reads CASRQTEAGDTEAFF. The CDR3, as DNA: TGTGCCAGCAGACAGACAGAGGCGGGGGACACTGAAGCTTTCTTT.

The chain links TRBV5-8 to TRBJ2-7, with a tentative D call TRBD1 (5 bases). The CDR3 runs to 16 residues. Germline V gives CDR1 SGHTS, CDR2 YDEGEE. V lost 3 bases to trimming and J lost 0 bases, with 16 bases between them. In nucleotides, the CDR3 is TGTGCCAGCAGCTCCCCGGGCAGGGCGTTCTCCTACGAGCAGTACTTC. As protein: CASSSPGRAFSYEQYF.

This clonotype was counted many times. The chain combines TRBV5-5 with TRBJ2-3; D not certain. Trimming removed 2 bases from V and 0 bases from J, with 10 bases in between. Germline CDR1 SGHKS, CDR2 YYEKEE (reference sequence). The CDR3 totals 15 residues. CDR3: CASSLVGYSTDTQYF. CDR3 sequence (DNA): TGTGCCAGCAGCTTAGTGGGGTACAGCACAGATACGCAGTATTTT.

This chain uses TRBV19 with TRBJ2-7; D is unresolved. V was shortened by 1 base and J by 3 bases, with 10 bases between the two germline ends. Per the germline V gene, CDR1 is LNHDA and CDR2 is SQIVND (reference sequence). The CDR3 length is 14 residues. The DNA of the CDR3 is TGTGCCAGTAGTATAGGGACGGCACTCTACGAGCAGTACTTC. Its translation: CASSIGTALYEQYF. Complete variable domain (other parts from reference TRBV19 and TRBJ2-7): DGGITQSPKYLFRKEGQNVTLSCEQNLNHDAMYWYRQDPGQGLRLIYYSQIVNDFQKGDIAEGYSVSREKKESFPLTVTSAQKNPTAFYLCASSIGTALYEQYFGPGTRLTVT.

This clonotype has ten or more counts. The chain employs TRBV2 and TRBJ2-3; tentatively, D is TRBD2 (6 bases). Per the germline V gene, CDR1 is SNHLY and CDR2 is FYNNEI. The germline V and J ends were trimmed by 7 bases and 2 bases, with 13 bases remaining between them. CDR3 length: 14 amino acids. CDR3 DNA: TGTGCCAGCACCGGGGAGGTGAACACAGATACGCAGTATTTT. It is translated as CASTGEVNTDTQYF. Drawing the rest from reference TRBV2 and TRBJ2-3, the complete variable domain is EPEVTQTPSHQVTQMGQEVILRCVPISNHLYFYWYRQILGQKVEFLVSFYNNEISEKSEIFDDQFSVERPDGSNFTLKIRSTKLEDSAMYFCASTGEVNTDTQYFGPGTRLTVL.

Ten or more counts support this clonotype. The chain has TRBV20-1 and TRBJ2-7; no clear D gene. Germline values: CDR1 DFQATT, CDR2 SNEGSKA (reference sequence). Trimming removed 3 bases at V and 6 bases at J, with 15 bases between. The CDR3 is 13 amino acids. CDR3 amino acids: CSASSRVASEQYF. The CDR3 region has the DNA TGCAGTGCTAGTAGTCGGGTGGCTAGCGAGCAGTACTTC.